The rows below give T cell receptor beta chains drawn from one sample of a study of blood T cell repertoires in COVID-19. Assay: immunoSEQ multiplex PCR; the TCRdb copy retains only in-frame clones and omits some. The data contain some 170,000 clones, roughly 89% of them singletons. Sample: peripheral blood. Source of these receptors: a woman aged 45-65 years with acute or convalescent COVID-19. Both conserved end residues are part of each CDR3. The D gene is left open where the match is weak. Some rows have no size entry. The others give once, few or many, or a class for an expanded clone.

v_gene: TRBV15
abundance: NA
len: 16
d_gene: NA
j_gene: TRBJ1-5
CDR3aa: CATSRAGTPLSTAQHF
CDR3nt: TGTGCCACCAGCAGAGCCGGGACACCTTTGAGTACAGCCCAGCATTTT

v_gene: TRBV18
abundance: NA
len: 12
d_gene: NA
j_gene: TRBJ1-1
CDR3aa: CASSRQDSEAFF
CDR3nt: TGTGCCAGCTCACGACAAGACAGCGAAGCTTTCTTT

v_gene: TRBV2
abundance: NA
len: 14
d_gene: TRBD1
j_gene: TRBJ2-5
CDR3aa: CASLRDRGGETQYF
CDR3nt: TGTGCCAGCCTCCGGGACAGGGGGGGAGAGACCCAGTACTTC

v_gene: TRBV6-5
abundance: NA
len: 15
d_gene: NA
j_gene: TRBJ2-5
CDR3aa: CASTPPGPPGRTQYF
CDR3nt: TGTGCCAGCACCCCCCCAGGACCCCCCGGGAGGACCCAGTACTTC

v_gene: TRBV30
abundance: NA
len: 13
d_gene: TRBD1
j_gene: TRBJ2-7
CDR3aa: CAWPRDSVYEQYF
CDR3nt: TGTGCCTGGCCCCGGGACAGCGTTTACGAGCAGTACTTC

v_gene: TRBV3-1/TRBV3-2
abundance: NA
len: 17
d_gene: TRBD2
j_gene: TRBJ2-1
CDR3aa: CASSHFLTSASYNEQFF
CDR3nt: TGTGCCAGCAGCCACTTCCTGACTAGCGCATCCTACAATGAGCAGTTCTTC

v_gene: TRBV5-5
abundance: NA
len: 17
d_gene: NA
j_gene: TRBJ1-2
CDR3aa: CASSLDSIQAASYGYTF
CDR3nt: TGTGCCAGCAGCTTGGATAGTATACAGGCCGCGTCCTATGGCTACACCTTC

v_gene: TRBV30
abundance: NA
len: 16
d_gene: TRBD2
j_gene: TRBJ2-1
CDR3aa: CAWSPSGTSGGNEQFF
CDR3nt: TGTGCCTGGAGCCCCTCCGGGACTAGCGGGGGCAATGAGCAGTTCTTC

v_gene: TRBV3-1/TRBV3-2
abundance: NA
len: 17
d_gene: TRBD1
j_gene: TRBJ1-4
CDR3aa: CASSQGYRGSSGEKLFF
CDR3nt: TGTGCCAGCAGCCAAGGTTACAGGGGATCATCGGGAGAAAAACTGTTTTTT

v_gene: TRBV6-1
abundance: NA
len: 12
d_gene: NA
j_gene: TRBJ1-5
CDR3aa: CASQESNQPQHF
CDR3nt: TGTGCCAGCCAGGAAAGCAATCAGCCCCAGCATTTT

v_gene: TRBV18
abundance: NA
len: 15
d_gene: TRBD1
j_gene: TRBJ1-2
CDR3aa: CASSLTGGEVYGYTF
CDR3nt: TGTGCCAGCTCACTGACAGGGGGCGAGGTCTATGGCTACACCTTC

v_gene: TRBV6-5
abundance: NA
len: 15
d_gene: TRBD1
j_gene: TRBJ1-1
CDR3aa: CASSYEAGGRTEAFF
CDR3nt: TGTGCCAGCAGTTACGAGGCAGGGGGCCGAACTGAAGCTTTCTTT

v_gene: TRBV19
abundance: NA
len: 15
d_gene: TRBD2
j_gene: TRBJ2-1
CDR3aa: CASSIGGRAVDEQFF
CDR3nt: TGTGCCAGTAGTATTGGCGGGAGGGCGGTGGATGAGCAGTTCTTC

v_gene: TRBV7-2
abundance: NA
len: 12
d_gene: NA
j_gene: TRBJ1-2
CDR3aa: CASRPTVYGYTF
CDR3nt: TGTGCCAGCAGGCCGACAGTCTATGGCTACACCTTC

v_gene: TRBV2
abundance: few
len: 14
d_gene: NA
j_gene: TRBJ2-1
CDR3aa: CASKYKIFYNEQFF
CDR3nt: TGTGCCAGCAAATACAAGATCTTCTACAATGAGCAGTTCTTC

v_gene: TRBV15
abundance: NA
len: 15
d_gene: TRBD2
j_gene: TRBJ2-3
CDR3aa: CATSRSGRGTDTQYF
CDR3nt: TGTGCCACCAGCAGGAGCGGGAGGGGCACAGATACGCAGTATTTT

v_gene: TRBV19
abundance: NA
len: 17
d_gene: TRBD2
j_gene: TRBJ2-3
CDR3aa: CASSSGTSGSSTDTQYF
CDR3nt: TGTGCCAGTAGTTCCGGGACTAGCGGGAGTAGCACAGATACGCAGTATTTT

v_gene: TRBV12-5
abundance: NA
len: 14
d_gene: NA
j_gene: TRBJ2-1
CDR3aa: CASGLVTRVDEQFF
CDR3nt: TGTGCTAGTGGTTTGGTTACCAGGGTTGATGAGCAGTTCTTC

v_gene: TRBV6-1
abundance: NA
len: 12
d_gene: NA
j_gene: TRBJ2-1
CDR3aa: CASSETNNEQFF
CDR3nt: TGTGCCAGCAGTGAAACAAACAATGAGCAGTTCTTC

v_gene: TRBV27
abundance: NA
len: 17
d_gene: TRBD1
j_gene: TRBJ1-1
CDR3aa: CASSLHGTGTGRTEAFF
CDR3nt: TGTGCCAGCAGTTTACACGGTACGGGGACAGGGCGCACTGAAGCTTTCTTT

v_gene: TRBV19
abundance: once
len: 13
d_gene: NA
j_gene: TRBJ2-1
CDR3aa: CASTFTGNEEQFF
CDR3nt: TGTGCCAGTACCTTCACAGGGAATGAAGAGCAGTTCTTC

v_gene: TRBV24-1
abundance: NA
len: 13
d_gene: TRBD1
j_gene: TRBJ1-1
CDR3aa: CATRQGAGTEAFF
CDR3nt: TGTGCCACCAGACAGGGGGCCGGGACTGAAGCTTTCTTT

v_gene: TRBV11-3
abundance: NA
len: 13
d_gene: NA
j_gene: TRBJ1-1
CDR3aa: CASSLEAQTEAFF
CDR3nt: TGTGCCAGCAGCTTAGAAGCGCAAACTGAAGCTTTCTTT

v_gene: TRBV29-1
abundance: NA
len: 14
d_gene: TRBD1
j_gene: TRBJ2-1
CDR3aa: CSVAPGQGHNEQFF
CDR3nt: TGCAGCGTGGCCCCGGGACAGGGACACAATGAGCAGTTCTTC

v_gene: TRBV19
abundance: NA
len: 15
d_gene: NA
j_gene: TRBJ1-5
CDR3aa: CASSGLASGNQPQHF
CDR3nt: TGTGCCAGTTCAGGCCTAGCTTCTGGGAATCAGCCCCAGCATTTT

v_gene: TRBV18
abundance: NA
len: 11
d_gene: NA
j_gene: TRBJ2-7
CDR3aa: CASSPDSEQYF
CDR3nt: TGTGCCAGCTCACCGGACTCCGAGCAGTACTTC

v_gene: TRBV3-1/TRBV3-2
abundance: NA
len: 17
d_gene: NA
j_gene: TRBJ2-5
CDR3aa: CASSQADRRVTQGTQYF
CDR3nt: TGTGCCAGCAGCCAGGCCGACAGACGAGTTACGCAGGGGACCCAGTACTTC

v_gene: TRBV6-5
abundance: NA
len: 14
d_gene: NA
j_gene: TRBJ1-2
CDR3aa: CASSIGAANYGYTF
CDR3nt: TGTGCCAGCAGCATAGGGGCTGCTAACTATGGCTACACCTTC

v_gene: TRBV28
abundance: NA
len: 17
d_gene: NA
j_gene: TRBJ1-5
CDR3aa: CASSIGQTAFSNQPQHF
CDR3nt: TGTGCCAGCAGTATCGGACAGACCGCGTTTAGCAATCAGCCCCAGCATTTT

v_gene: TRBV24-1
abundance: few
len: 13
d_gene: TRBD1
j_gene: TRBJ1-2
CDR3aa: CATSLQGFNGYTF
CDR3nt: TGTGCCACTTCTTTACAGGGGTTCAATGGCTACACCTTC

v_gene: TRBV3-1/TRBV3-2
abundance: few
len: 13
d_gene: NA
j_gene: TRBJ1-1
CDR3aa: CASSQASSRGAFF
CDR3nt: TGTGCCAGCAGCCAGGCCAGCTCAAGAGGGGCTTTCTTT

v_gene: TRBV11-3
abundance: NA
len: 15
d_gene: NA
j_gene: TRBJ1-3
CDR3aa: CASSSRARGGNTIYF
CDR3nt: TGTGCCAGCAGCTCGCGGGCCCGGGGGGGAAACACCATATATTTT

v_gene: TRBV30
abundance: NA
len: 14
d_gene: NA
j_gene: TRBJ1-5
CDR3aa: CAWSFGGANQPQHF
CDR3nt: TGTGCCTGGAGTTTTGGGGGGGCGAATCAGCCCCAGCATTTT

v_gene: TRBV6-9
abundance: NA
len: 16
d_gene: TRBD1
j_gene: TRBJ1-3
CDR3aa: CASSYPGQGPGNTIYF
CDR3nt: TGTGCCAGCAGTTATCCGGGACAGGGGCCTGGAAACACCATATATTTT

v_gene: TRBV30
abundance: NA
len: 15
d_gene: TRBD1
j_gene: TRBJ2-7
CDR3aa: CAWSYPDRRDDEQYF
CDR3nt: TGTGCCTGGAGTTACCCGGACAGGAGAGATGACGAGCAGTACTTC

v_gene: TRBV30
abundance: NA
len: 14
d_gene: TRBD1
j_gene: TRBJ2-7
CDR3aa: CAWTRDSQYYEQYF
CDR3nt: TGTGCCTGGACCCGGGACAGCCAGTACTACGAGCAGTACTTC

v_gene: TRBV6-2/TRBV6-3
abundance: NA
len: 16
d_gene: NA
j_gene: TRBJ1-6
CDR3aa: CASSYDGSSYNSPLHF
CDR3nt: TGTGCCAGCAGTTACGATGGGAGCTCCTATAATTCACCCCTCCACTTT

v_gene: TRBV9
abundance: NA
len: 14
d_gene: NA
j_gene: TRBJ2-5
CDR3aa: CASSVVGGGRTQYF
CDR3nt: TGTGCCAGCAGCGTAGTGGGAGGTGGGAGGACCCAGTACTTC

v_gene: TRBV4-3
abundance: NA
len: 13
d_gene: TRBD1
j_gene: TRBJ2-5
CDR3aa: CASSLDRVETQYF
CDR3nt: TGCGCCAGCAGCTTGGACAGGGTCGAGACCCAGTACTTC

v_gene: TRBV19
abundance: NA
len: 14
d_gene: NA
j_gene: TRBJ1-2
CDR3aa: CASTLDSRNYGYTF
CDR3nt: TGTGCCAGTACCTTGGACAGCCGGAACTATGGCTACACCTTC

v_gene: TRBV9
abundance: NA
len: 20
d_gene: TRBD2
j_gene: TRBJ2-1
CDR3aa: CASSVLAGGISPNFHNEQFF
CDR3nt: TGTGCCAGCAGCGTGCTAGCGGGAGGTATTTCCCCCAATTTCCACAATGAGCAGTTCTTC

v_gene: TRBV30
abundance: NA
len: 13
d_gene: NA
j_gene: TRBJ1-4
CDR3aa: CAWTGSLNEKLFF
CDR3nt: TGTGCCTGGACGGGGAGCCTTAATGAAAAACTGTTTTTT

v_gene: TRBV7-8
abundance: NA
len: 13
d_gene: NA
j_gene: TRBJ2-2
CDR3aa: CASTGRGTGELFF
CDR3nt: TGTGCCAGCACCGGCAGGGGTACCGGGGAGCTGTTTTTT

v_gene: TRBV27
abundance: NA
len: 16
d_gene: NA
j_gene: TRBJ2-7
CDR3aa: CASSPKGGGGRDEQYF
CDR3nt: TGTGCCAGCAGCCCAAAAGGAGGGGGGGGAAGGGACGAGCAGTACTTC

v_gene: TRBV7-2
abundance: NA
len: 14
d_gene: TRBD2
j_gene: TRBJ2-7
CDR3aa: CASSPLAGPYEQYF
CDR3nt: TGTGCCAGCAGCCCACTAGCGGGACCCTACGAGCAGTACTTC

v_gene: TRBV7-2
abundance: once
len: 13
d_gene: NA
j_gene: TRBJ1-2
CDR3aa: CASSLEGDYGYTF
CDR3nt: TGTGCCAGCAGCTTAGAGGGGGACTATGGCTACACCTTC

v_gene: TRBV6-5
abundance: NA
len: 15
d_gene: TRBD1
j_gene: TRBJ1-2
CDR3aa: CASSYSAGGDYGYTF
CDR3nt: TGTGCCAGCAGTTACTCGGCAGGGGGAGACTATGGCTACACCTTC

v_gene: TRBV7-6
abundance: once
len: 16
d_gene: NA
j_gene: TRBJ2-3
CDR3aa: CASSLAWTKNTDTQYF
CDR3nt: TGTGCCAGCAGCTTAGCTTGGACAAAGAACACAGATACGCAGTATTTT

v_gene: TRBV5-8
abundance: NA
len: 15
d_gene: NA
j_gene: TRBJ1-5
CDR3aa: CASSRLLGGNQPQHF
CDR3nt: TGTGCCAGCAGCCGACTTTTGGGAGGAAATCAGCCCCAGCATTTT

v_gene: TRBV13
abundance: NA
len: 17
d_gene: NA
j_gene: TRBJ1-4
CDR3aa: CASSLKSPYAANEKLFF
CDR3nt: TGTGCCAGCAGCTTAAAGTCTCCCTACGCGGCTAATGAAAAACTGTTTTTT

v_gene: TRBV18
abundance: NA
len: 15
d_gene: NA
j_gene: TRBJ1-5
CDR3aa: CASSPGQISNQPQHF
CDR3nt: TGTGCCAGCTCACCGGGGCAGATTAGCAATCAGCCCCAGCATTTT

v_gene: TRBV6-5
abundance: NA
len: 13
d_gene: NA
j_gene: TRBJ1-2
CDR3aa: CASSYGRAHGYTF
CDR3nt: TGTGCCAGCAGTTACGGGCGGGCTCATGGCTACACCTTC